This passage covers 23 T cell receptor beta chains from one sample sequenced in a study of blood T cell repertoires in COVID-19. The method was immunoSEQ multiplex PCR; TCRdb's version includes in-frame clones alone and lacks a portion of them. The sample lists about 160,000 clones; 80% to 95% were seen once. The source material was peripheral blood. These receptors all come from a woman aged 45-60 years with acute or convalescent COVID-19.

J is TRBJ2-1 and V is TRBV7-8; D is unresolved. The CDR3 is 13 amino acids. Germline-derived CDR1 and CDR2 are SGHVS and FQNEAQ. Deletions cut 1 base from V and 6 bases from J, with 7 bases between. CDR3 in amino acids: CASSLGLLNEQFF. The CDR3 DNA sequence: TGTGCCAGCAGCTTAGGACTTCTCAATGAGCAGTTCTTC.

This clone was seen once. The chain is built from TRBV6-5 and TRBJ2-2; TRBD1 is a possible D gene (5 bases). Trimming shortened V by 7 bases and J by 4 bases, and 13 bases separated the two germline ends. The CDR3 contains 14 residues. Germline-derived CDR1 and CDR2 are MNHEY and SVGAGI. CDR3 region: CASIRTQITGELFF. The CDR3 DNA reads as TGTGCCAGCATCCGGACACAGATCACCGGGGAGCTGTTTTTT.

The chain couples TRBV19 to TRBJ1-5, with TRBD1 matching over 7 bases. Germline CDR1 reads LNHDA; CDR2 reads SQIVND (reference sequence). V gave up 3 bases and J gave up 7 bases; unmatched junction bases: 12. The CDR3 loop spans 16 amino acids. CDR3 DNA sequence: TGTGCCAGTAGTATTCCCCGGACAGGAAGATACCAGCCCCAGCATTTT. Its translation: CASSIPRTGRYQPQHF.

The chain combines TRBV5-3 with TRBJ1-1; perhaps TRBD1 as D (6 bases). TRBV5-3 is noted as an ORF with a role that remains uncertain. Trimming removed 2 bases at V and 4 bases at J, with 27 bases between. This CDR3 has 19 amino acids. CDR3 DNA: TGTGCCAGAAGCTTCAGATCAGGGGAGGGAATGCAGGAAGGCACTGAAGCTTTCTTT. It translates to CARSFRSGEGMQEGTEAFF.

This CDR3 reads CASGLLAAEETQYF. The CDR3, as DNA: TGTGCCAGCGGGTTACTAGCGGCGGAAGAGACCCAGTACTTC. This chain connects TRBV5-4 to TRBJ2-5; 8 positions agree with TRBD2. Germline values: CDR1 SGHNT, CDR2 YYREEE (reference sequence). The junction had 8 bases not matched to a gene; V was cut back by 7 bases and J by 3 bases. CDR3 length: 14 residues.

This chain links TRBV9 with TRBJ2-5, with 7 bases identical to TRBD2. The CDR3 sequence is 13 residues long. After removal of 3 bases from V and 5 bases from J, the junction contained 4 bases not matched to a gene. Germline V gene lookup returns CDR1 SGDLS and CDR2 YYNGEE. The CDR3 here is CASSALGGETQYF. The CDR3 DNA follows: TGTGCCAGCAGCGCTCTGGGGGGGGAGACCCAGTACTTC.

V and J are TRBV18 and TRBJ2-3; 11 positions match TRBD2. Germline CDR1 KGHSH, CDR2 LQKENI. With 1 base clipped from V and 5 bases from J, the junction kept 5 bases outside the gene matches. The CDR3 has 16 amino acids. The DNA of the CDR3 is TGTGCCAGCTCACCACTAGCGGGGGGGCAGTTAGATACGCAGTATTTT. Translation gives CASSPLAGGQLDTQYF.

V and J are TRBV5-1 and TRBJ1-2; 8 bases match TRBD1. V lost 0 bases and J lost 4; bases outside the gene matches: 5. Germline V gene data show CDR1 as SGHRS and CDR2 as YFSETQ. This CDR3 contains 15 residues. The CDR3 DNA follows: TGCGCCAGCAGCTTGGCCGCAGGGGGCAGCTATGGCTACACCTTC. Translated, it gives CASSLAAGGSYGYTF.

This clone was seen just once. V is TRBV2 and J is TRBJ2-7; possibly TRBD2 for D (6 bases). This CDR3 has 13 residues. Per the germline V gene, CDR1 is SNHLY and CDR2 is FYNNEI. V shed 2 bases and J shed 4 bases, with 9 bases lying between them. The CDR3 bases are TGTGCCAGCAGTGAACGCGGGGTATACGAGCAGTACTTC. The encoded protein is CASSERGVYEQYF.

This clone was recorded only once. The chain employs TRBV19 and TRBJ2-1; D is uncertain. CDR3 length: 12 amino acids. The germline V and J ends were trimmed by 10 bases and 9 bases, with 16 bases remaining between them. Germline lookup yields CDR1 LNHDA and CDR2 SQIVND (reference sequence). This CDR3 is CATPAARGEQFF. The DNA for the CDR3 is TGTGCCACCCCCGCGGCGCGAGGTGAGCAGTTCTTC.

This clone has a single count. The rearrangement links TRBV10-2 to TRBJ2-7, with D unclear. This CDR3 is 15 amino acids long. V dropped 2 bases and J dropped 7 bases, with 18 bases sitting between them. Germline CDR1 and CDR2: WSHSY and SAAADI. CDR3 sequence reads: CASSETTTPSSEQYF. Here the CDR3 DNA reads TGCGCCAGCAGTGAGACAACCACCCCCTCTAGTGAGCAGTACTTC.

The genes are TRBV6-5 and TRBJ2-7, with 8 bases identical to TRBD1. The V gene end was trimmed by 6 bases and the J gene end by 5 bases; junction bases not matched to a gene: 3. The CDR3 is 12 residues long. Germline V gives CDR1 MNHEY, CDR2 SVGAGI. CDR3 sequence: CASRDREHEQYF. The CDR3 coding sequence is TGTGCCAGCAGGGACAGGGAACACGAGCAGTACTTC.

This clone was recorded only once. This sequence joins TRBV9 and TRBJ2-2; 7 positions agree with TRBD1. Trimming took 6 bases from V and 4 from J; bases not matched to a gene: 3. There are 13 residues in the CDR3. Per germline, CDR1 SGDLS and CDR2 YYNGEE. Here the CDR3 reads CASNAGGTGELFF. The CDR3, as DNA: TGTGCCAGCAACGCAGGGGGCACCGGGGAGCTGTTTTTT.

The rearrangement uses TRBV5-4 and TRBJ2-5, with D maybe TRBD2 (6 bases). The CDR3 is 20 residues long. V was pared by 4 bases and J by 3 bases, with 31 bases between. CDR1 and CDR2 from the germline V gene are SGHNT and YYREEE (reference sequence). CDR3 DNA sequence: TGTGCCAGCAGCCAGACGGGAGCAGGGCTCCCCAACTCCCAAAAAGAGACCCAGTACTTC. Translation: CASSQTGAGLPNSQKETQYF.

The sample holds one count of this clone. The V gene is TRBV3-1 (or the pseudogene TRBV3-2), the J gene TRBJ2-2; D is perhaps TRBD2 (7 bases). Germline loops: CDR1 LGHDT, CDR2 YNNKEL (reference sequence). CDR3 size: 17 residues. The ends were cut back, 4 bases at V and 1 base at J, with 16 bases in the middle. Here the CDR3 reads CASSLAWGGRNTGELFF. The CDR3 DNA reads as TGTGCCAGCAGCCTTGCCTGGGGGGGCCGGAACACCGGGGAGCTGTTTTTT.

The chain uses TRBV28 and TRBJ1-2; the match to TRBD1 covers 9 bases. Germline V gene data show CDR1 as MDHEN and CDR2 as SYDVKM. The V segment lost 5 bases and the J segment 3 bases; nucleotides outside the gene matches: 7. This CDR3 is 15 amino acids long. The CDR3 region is CASSTRTGAHYGYTF. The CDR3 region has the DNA TGTGCCAGCAGTACCCGGACAGGGGCCCACTATGGCTACACCTTC.

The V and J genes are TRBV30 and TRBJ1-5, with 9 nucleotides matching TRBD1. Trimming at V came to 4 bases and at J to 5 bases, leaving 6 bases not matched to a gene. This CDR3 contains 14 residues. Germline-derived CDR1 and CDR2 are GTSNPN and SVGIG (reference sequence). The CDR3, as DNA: TGTGCCTGGAATCCGGGACAGGGTTATCAGCCCCAGCATTTT. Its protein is CAWNPGQGYQPQHF.

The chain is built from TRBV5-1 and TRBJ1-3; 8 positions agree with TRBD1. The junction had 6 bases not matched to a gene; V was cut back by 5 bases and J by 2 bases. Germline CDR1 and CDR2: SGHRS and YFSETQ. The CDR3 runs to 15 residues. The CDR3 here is CASRTDRGTGNTIYF. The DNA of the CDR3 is TGCGCCAGCAGGACTGACAGGGGCACTGGAAACACCATATATTTT. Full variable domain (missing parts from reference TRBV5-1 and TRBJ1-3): KAGVTQTPRYLIKTRGQQVTLSCSPISGHRSVSWYQQTPGQGLQFLFEYFSETQRNKGNFPGRFSGRQFSNSRSEMNVSTLELGDSALYLCASRTDRGTGNTIYFGEGSWLTVV.

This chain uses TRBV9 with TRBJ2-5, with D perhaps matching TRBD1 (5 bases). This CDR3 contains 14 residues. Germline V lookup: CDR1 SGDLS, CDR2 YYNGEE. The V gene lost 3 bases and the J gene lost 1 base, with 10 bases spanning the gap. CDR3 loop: CASSGSQGQETQYF. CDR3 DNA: TGTGCCAGCAGCGGATCTCAGGGCCAAGAGACCCAGTACTTC.

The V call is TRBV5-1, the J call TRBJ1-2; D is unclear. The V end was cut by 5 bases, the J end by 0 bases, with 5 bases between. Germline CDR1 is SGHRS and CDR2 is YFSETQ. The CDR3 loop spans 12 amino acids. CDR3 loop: CASSSTNYGYTF. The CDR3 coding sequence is TGCGCCAGCAGTTCCACTAACTATGGCTACACCTTC.

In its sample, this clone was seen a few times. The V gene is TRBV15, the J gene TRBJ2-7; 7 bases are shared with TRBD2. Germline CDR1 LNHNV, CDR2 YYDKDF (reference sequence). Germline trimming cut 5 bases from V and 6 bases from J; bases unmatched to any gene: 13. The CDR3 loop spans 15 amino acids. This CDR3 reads CATSGLGLGFGEQYF. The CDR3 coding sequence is TGTGCCACCAGCGGATTAGGACTAGGTTTCGGCGAGCAGTACTTC.

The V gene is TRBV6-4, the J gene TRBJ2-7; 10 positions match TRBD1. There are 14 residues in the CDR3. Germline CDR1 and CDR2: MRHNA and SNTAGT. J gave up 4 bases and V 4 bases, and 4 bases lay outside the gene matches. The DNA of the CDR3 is TGTGCCAGCAGTGCCGGGACAGGGGATTACGAGCAGTACTTC. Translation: CASSAGTGDYEQYF.

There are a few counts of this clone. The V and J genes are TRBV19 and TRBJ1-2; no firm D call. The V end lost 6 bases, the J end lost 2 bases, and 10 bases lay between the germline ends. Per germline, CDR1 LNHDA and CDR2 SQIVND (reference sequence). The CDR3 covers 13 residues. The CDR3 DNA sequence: TGTGCCAGTAGCATGGGCTTAAACTATGGCTACACCTTC. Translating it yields CASSMGLNYGYTF. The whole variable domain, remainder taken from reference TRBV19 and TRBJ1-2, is DGGITQSPKYLFRKEGQNVTLSCEQNLNHDAMYWYRQDPGQGLRLIYYSQIVNDFQKGDIAEGYSVSREKKESFPLTVTSAQKNPTAFYLCASSMGLNYGYTFGSGTRLTVV.